The 4 T cell receptor beta chains listed next were all sequenced from one sample in a study of shared T cell receptors in the human thymus. Method: immunoSEQ multiplex PCR; TCRdb's copy keeps in-frame clones and lacks some. Of hundreds of thousands of clones in the sample, 95% were seen once. The sample consisted of thymocytes. Source of these receptors: a human donor.

This clone was counted a single time. The gene calls are TRBV10-3 and TRBJ2-2, with 7 bases matching TRBD2. After removal of 3 bases from V and 0 bases from J, the junction contained 10 bases not matched to a gene. The CDR3 sequence is 18 residues long. In germline, CDR1 is ENHRY, CDR2 SYGVKD. CDR3 in amino acids: CAISDSAGKGSNTGELFF. The CDR3 region has the DNA TGTGCCATCAGTGATTCAGCGGGAAAGGGATCGAACACCGGGGAGCTGTTTTTT.

The V call is TRBV10-3, the J call TRBJ1-3; D unresolved. V was shortened by 6 bases and J by 0 bases, with 12 bases between the two germline ends. This CDR3 has 15 amino acids. Germline assignment: CDR1 ENHRY and CDR2 SYGVKD. The CDR3 sequence is CAIRDGIFSGNTIYF. CDR3 coding DNA: TGTGCCATCAGGGATGGGATTTTCTCTGGAAACACCATATATTTT.

CDR3 nucleotides: TGTGCCAGCAGTTTCTGGGACAGTCCTTCCTACGAGCAGTACTTC. Its protein is CASSFWDSPSYEQYF. This chain joins TRBV27 and TRBJ2-7; 7 bases match TRBD1. CDR3 length: 15 amino acids. V shed 3 bases and J 1 base; nucleotides not matched to a gene: 6. Germline V lookup: CDR1 MNHEY, CDR2 SMNVEV (reference sequence).

The V gene is TRBV27, the J gene TRBJ2-7; TRBD2 matches at 8 bases. V trimming: 0 bases; J trimming: 3 bases; junction bases outside the gene matches: 13. The germline V gene encodes CDR1 MNHEY and CDR2 SMNVEV (reference sequence). The CDR3 contains 18 residues. CDR3 loop: CASSLSGGSGNRIYEQYF. Here the CDR3 DNA reads TGTGCCAGCAGTTTATCGGGGGGTAGCGGGAACAGGATCTACGAGCAGTACTTC.